What follows are 10 T cell receptor beta chains derived from one specimen sequenced in a study of cytomegalovirus exposure and HLA in healthy donors. Use of 60 Vbeta and 13 Jbeta primers characterized the PCR. The method was immunoSEQ multiplex PCR; TCRdb's version includes in-frame clones alone and lacks a portion of them. The sample includes about 150,000 clones, about three quarters seen only once; the top ten take 3% to 4%. Sequencing used PBMCs. All receptors derive from a woman in her thirties or forties in good health and CMV-seronegative.

The chain combines TRBV5-1 with TRBJ1-5, with a possible D match to TRBD1 (6 bases). The germline V gene encodes CDR1 SGHRS and CDR2 YFSETQ. Deletions cut 0 bases from V and 4 bases from J, with 14 bases between. CDR3 length equals 16 residues. The CDR3 sequence: CASSLGPTGGNQPQHF. The CDR3 DNA is TGCGCCAGCAGCTTGGGGCCGACAGGTGGGAATCAGCCCCAGCATTTT.

The rearrangement joins TRBV5-6 to TRBJ1-1; D unclear. CDR3 size: 11 residues. Germline V gene data show CDR1 as SGHDT and CDR2 as YYEEEE. Trimming removed 4 bases at V and 2 bases at J, with 3 bases between. Here the CDR3 reads CASSLNTEAFF. DNA of the CDR3: TGTGCCAGCAGCCTTAACACTGAAGCTTTCTTT.

This chain uses TRBV7-8 with TRBJ1-2; D possibly corresponds to TRBD1 (5 bases). Trimming removed 2 bases from V and 4 bases from J, with 11 bases in between. The CDR3 consists of 14 residues. Germline CDR1 is SGHVS and CDR2 is FQNEAQ. CDR3 sequence (DNA): TGTGCCAGCAGCTTACAAGGGCAGGGCTATGGCTACACCTTC. Translated, it gives CASSLQGQGYGYTF.

The chain couples TRBV19 to TRBJ2-7; 8 bases line up with TRBD2. Germline assignment: CDR1 LNHDA and CDR2 SQIVND (reference sequence). The CDR3 is made up of 15 amino acids. Trimming at V came to 6 bases and at J to 2 bases, leaving 9 bases not matched to a gene. Here the CDR3 reads CASSQLAGGPYEQYF. The CDR3 DNA follows: TGTGCCAGTAGCCAACTCGCGGGGGGCCCCTACGAGCAGTACTTC. The whole variable domain, remainder taken from reference TRBV19 and TRBJ2-7, is DGGITQSPKYLFRKEGQNVTLSCEQNLNHDAMYWYRQDPGQGLRLIYYSQIVNDFQKGDIAEGYSVSREKKESFPLTVTSAQKNPTAFYLCASSQLAGGPYEQYFGPGTRLTVT.

The rearrangement uses TRBV6-4 and TRBJ2-5, with 7 nucleotides matching TRBD2. Germline CDR1 reads MRHNA; CDR2 reads SNTAGT. The V gene end was trimmed by 9 bases and the J gene end by 3 bases; junction bases not matched to a gene: 19. This CDR3 region has 17 residues. The CDR3 spells CARGEQLNLGLEETQYF. In DNA form, the CDR3 reads TGTGCCAGGGGTGAACAACTAAACCTCGGACTAGAAGAGACCCAGTACTTC.

This chain joins TRBV11-2 and TRBJ1-2; perhaps TRBD1 as D (6 bases). The V gene lost 7 bases and the J gene lost 1 base, with 13 bases spanning the gap. CDR1 and CDR2 (germline): SGHAT, FQNNGV. The CDR3 is made up of 14 amino acids. This CDR3 reads CASTSDRFNYGYTF. Here the CDR3 DNA reads TGTGCCAGCACCTCCGACAGGTTTAACTATGGCTACACCTTC.

This clone was observed a handful of times. The chain combines TRBV5-1 with TRBJ1-3; D gene ambiguous. The V gene's germline CDR1 is SGHRS and CDR2 YFSETQ. The CDR3 is 15 residues long. V was trimmed by 0 bases and J by 1 base, leaving 8 bases between them. CDR3 sequence reads: CASSLESQSGNTIYF. In nucleotides, the CDR3 is TGCGCCAGCAGCTTGGAATCCCAGTCTGGAAACACCATATATTTT.

The V gene is TRBV5-1, the J gene TRBJ2-7; TRBD1 is a possible D gene (6 bases). The CDR3 loop spans 13 amino acids. Germline CDR1 is SGHRS and CDR2 is YFSETQ. Between the trimmed V and J ends, which lost 4 bases and 2 bases, there was a span of 10 bases. The DNA of the CDR3 is TGCGCCAGCAGCCCCCGGACAGCCTACGAGCAGTACTTC. This translates into CASSPRTAYEQYF. Looking up the rest from reference TRBV5-1 and TRBJ2-7 gives the full variable domain: KAGVTQTPRYLIKTRGQQVTLSCSPISGHRSVSWYQQTPGQGLQFLFEYFSETQRNKGNFPGRFSGRQFSNSRSEMNVSTLELGDSALYLCASSPRTAYEQYFGPGTRLTVT.

The chain employs TRBV10-2 and TRBJ2-7; D not resolved. Between the trimmed V and J ends, which lost 3 bases and 2 bases, there was a span of 11 bases. This CDR3 spans 14 amino acids. The germline V gene encodes CDR1 WSHSY and CDR2 SAAADI. CDR3 sequence (DNA): TGCGCCAGCAGTGAAGTTTCGAGTGCCTACGAGCAGTACTTC. Translation gives CASSEVSSAYEQYF.

The rearrangement links TRBV5-4 to TRBJ1-4, with 8 nucleotides matching TRBD1. The CDR3 runs to 16 residues. Germline CDR1 reads SGHNT; CDR2 reads YYREEE (reference sequence). Trimming cost V 0 bases and J 5 bases; bases outside gene matches: 6. CDR3 sequence: CASSLGVTGGNEKLFF. The CDR3 nucleotides are TGTGCCAGCAGCTTGGGTGTAACAGGGGGAAATGAAAAACTGTTTTTT.